This T cell receptor (beta chain) was recovered during a study of identical twins. General study findings and limits: Out-of-frame TCR alpha sharing observed in monozygotic twins exceeded model estimates. Insertions ran lower in abundant cord blood beta clonotypes, though not in memory repertoires.

The cDNA had a unique molecular identifier and a template-switch universal primer site. TCRdb reanalysed the 5' RACE reads using MiXCR and keeps one entry per CDR3 protein. The sample shows some 900,000 distinct CDR3 sequences, approximately 13% of them seen only once. CDR1 and CDR2 from the germline V gene are SGHNT and YYREEE (reference sequence). Trimming stripped 2 bases from V and 1 base from J, with 17 bases between. The CDR3 consists of 17 residues. The donors were all healthy and Caucasian. To note about this clonotype: Its antigen is undetermined.

This same sample was also taken into another study, of yellow fever vaccine responses in identical twins.

The TCR originated in a woman under 30 in good health. Sequenced sample: PBMCs. The chain uses TRBV5-4 and TRBJ2-3; D remains unclear. The CDR3 bases are TGTGCCAGCAGCTTTTTGCGCGCAGCTAAGGGCACAGATACGCAGTATTTT. Amino acid sequence: CASSFLRAAKGTDTQYF.